The 20 T cell receptor beta chains reported below all come from one sample, sequenced in a study of shared clonotypes between healthy human individuals. Only in-frame clones appear in the TCRdb table, and some are missing; sequencing was by immunoSEQ multiplex PCR. The sample yields 450,000 to 500,000 clones, about 78% seen once. The sequencing sample was made of PBMCs. All receptors derive from a woman in her forties in good health. Some clones in this sample may be carry-over from other donors' samples.

J is TRBJ1-4 and V is TRBV13; D possibly corresponds to TRBD1 (5 bases). In germline, CDR1 is PRHDT, CDR2 FYEKMQ (reference sequence). Trimming removed 5 bases from V and 8 bases from J, with 15 bases in between. This CDR3 has 14 amino acids. Written as DNA, the CDR3 is TGTGCCAGCAGCCGGGGCCTAGGAGGGGAAAAACTGTTTTTT. This sequence encodes CASSRGLGGEKLFF.

V usage is TRBV5-1 and J usage is TRBJ1-2, with D unclear. The CDR3 loop spans 15 amino acids. Trimming removed 3 bases at V and 4 bases at J, with 16 bases between. The V gene's germline CDR1 is SGHRS and CDR2 YFSETQ. DNA for the CDR3: TGCGCCAGCAGCTGGGCAGCTGAAGTGGGCTATGGCTACACCTTC. Its protein is CASSWAAEVGYGYTF.

The genes are TRBV4-2 and TRBJ2-2, with a tentative D call TRBD2 (5 bases). The germline V and J ends were trimmed by 0 bases and 1 base, with 12 bases remaining between them. The length of the CDR3 is 17 residues. The germline V gene encodes CDR1 LGHNA and CDR2 YNFKEQ. The CDR3 nucleotides are TGTGCCAGCAGCCAAGATTGGTACCGGGAGAACACCGGGGAGCTGTTTTTT. Translated, it gives CASSQDWYRENTGELFF.

The chain links TRBV19 to TRBJ1-1; D uncertain. This CDR3 has 13 amino acids. V was cut by 6 bases and J by 2 bases, with 10 bases left in between. Germline loops: CDR1 LNHDA, CDR2 SQIVND (reference sequence). The CDR3 here is CASSPRYNTEAFF. DNA of the CDR3: TGTGCCAGTAGCCCCCGGTATAACACTGAAGCTTTCTTT.

The chain has TRBV28 and TRBJ2-1, with 14 positions matching TRBD2. Germline V gene lookup returns CDR1 MDHEN and CDR2 SYDVKM. The CDR3 spans 16 residues. The CDR3 is CGTGLAGEALPNEQFF. In DNA form, the CDR3 reads TGTGGAACGGGACTAGCGGGAGAGGCCTTGCCCAATGAGCAGTTCTTC.

The rearrangement joins TRBV19 to TRBJ2-1; no clear D gene. Germline assignment: CDR1 LNHDA and CDR2 SQIVND (reference sequence). The CDR3 consists of 16 residues. Trimming stripped 0 bases from V and 0 bases from J, with 9 bases between. The CDR3 DNA follows: TGTGCCAGTAGTATAGAAGGCCGGCACTCCTACAATGAGCAGTTCTTC. Translation gives CASSIEGRHSYNEQFF.

This clone was counted only a few times. This chain uses TRBV11-3 with TRBJ2-3; 7 bases fit TRBD1. Germline V gives CDR1 SGHNT, CDR2 YENEEA. The CDR3 spans 16 residues. V shed 5 bases and J 1 base; nucleotides not matched to a gene: 9. CDR3 residues: CASSHGDRYRTDTQYF. For the CDR3, the DNA is TGTGCCAGCAGCCATGGGGACAGATACCGCACAGATACGCAGTATTTT.

The V and J genes are TRBV4-2 and TRBJ2-7; 7 positions match TRBD1. The CDR3 is 20 amino acids. The V gene end was trimmed by 4 bases and the J gene end by 2 bases; junction bases not matched to a gene: 23. Germline loops: CDR1 LGHNA, CDR2 YNFKEQ. The CDR3 coding sequence is TGTGCCAGCAGCCGACGCCCCGGGACAGCGTCAAACGAGGGCACCTACGAGCAGTACTTC. Translation gives CASSRRPGTASNEGTYEQYF.

The gene calls are TRBV7-6 and TRBJ2-1; D is undetermined. V lost 5 bases and J lost 10, with 21 bases in between. Germline CDR1 reads SGHVS; CDR2 reads FNYEAQ. The CDR3 is 15 amino acids. The CDR3 DNA follows: TGTGCCAGCAGCCCCCTTCGAGGACGCGCTGGCGAGCAGTTCTTC. This sequence encodes CASSPLRGRAGEQFF.

This clone was picked up one time. The chain is built from TRBV14 and TRBJ2-1, with a possible D match to TRBD2 (5 bases). This CDR3 spans 15 amino acids. Germline CDR1 and CDR2: SGHDN and FVKESK. The V end was cut by 0 bases, the J end by 7 bases, with 13 bases between. CDR3 DNA sequence: TGTGCCAGCAGCCAAGACCGGCGGGTTAAGAATGAGCAGTTCTTC. This translates into CASSQDRRVKNEQFF.

This clone was counted ten times or more. The chain combines TRBV6-5 with TRBJ2-7; TRBD2 might be the D (7 bases). From germline, CDR1 is MNHEY and CDR2 SVGAGI. CDR3 length: 15 residues. Trimming shortened V by 3 bases and J by 0 bases, and 12 bases separated the two germline ends. CDR3 sequence (DNA): TGTGCCAGCAGTTATAGGGGGGGGGACTCCTACGAGCAGTACTTC. Translating gives CASSYRGGDSYEQYF.

About this clone: The same CDR3 can be traced to other DNA sequences in this sample. This rearrangement joins TRBV4-2 to TRBJ2-5; tentatively, D is TRBD1 (5 bases). V dropped 5 bases and J dropped 1 base, with 14 bases sitting between them. This CDR3 has 15 amino acids. Germline V lookup: CDR1 LGHNA, CDR2 YNFKEQ. The CDR3 sequence: CASSSYLTVQETQYF. The CDR3 DNA reads as TGTGCCAGCAGCTCATACTTGACAGTCCAAGAGACCCAGTACTTC.

This clone has at least ten counts. V and J are TRBV5-1 and TRBJ1-4, with 8 bases that match TRBD1. The ends lost 4 bases at V and 0 bases at J; junction bases unmatched: 11. The CDR3 is 18 amino acids. Germline lookup yields CDR1 SGHRS and CDR2 YFSETQ. Here the CDR3 DNA reads TGCGCCAGCAGCAAGGACAGGGTTGGAGCCGCAACTAATGAAAAACTGTTTTTT. Its translation: CASSKDRVGAATNEKLFF.

This rearrangement joins TRBV10-3 to TRBJ2-5; D is perhaps TRBD1 (5 bases). Trimming pared 7 bases from V and 5 bases from J, leaving 14 bases between. The CDR3 extends over 13 amino acids. Germline-derived CDR1 and CDR2 are ENHRY and SYGVKD. The CDR3 coding sequence is TGTGCCATCAACCAGGGAAGGGGCGAGACCCAGTACTTC. Protein: CAINQGRGETQYF.

This clone was seen a handful of times. The chain links TRBV6-5 to TRBJ1-1; no clear D. The ends were cut back, 2 bases at V and 1 base at J, with 5 bases in the middle. CDR3 size: 13 residues. Germline CDR1 reads MNHEY; CDR2 reads SVGAGI. This chain's CDR3 is CASSYQENTEAFF. The CDR3 DNA is TGTGCCAGCAGTTACCAAGAGAACACTGAAGCTTTCTTT.

With respect to this clone: This clone may be a read error of a much larger clone one base away. The chain employs TRBV7-2 and TRBJ1-4, with D possibly matching TRBD1 (5 bases). CDR3 length: 12 amino acids. Germline V gene lookup returns CDR1 SGHTA and CDR2 FQGNSA. The CDR3 sequence: CASSLTPGTTIF. CDR3 bases: TGTGCCAGCAGCTTAACACCCGGGACGACGATCTTT.

The CDR3 coding sequence is TGTGCCAGCAGCTTGCGGGGAGAAGAGACCCAGTACTTC. Its translation is CASSLRGEETQYF. The chain couples TRBV5-6 to TRBJ2-5; possible D gene TRBD2, 5 bases. The CDR3 totals 13 residues. The V end lost 1 base, the J end lost 3 bases, and 7 bases lay between the germline ends. Germline values: CDR1 SGHDT, CDR2 YYEEEE.

This clone was counted only a few times. CDR3 nucleotide sequence: TGTGCCAGCAGCCTCCGGACAGGGGATGACGAGCAGTACTTC. Translation: CASSLRTGDDEQYF. The gene calls are TRBV7-2 and TRBJ2-7, with 9 bases matching TRBD1. The CDR3 sequence is 14 residues long. Germline lookup yields CDR1 SGHTA and CDR2 FQGNSA. V shed 5 bases, J shed 5 bases, and the junction held 7 bases outside the gene matches.

The chain employs TRBV5-1 and TRBJ1-1; D remains unclear. Germline V CDR1 and CDR2: SGHRS, YFSETQ. The CDR3 totals 15 residues. Trimming cost V 3 bases and J 1 base, with 13 bases left between them. The CDR3 spells CASSSALVGNTEAFF. DNA for the CDR3: TGCGCCAGCAGCTCCGCCTTGGTTGGGAACACTGAAGCTTTCTTT.

V gene TRBV30 combines with J gene TRBJ1-4; D is uncertain. Trimming left V 3 bases short and J 4 bases short, with 6 bases between. This CDR3 contains 12 residues. Per germline, CDR1 GTSNPN and CDR2 SVGIG (reference sequence). Written as DNA, the CDR3 is TGTGCCTGGAGACCCGGTAATGAAAAACTGTTTTTT. Translating gives CAWRPGNEKLFF.